The 20 T cell receptor beta chains below all came from one sample that was sequenced in a study of T-cell reconstitution after alpha-beta-depleted transplantation in children. During its preparation, the TCRbeta library received unique molecular identifiers. Using its own MiXCR run on the PCR reads, TCRdb lists one record per CDR3 protein. The repertoire holds 350,000 to 450,000 distinct CDR3 sequences, with approximately 20% as singletons. Material: PBMCs from the stem cell graft donor, obtained from the stem cell graft. Receptor source: a human donor who donated a stem cell graft to a child with acute myeloid leukemia.

This clonotype was counted between two and nine times. The chain is built from TRBV5-1 and TRBJ2-1, with 9 nucleotides matching TRBD1. The germline CDR1 and CDR2 sequences are SGHRS and YFSETQ. J was trimmed by 1 base and V by 4 bases; bases with no gene match: 3. The CDR3 contains 15 residues. CDR3 nucleotides: TGCGCCAGCAGCATACAGGGGGCGTCCTACAATGAGCAGTTCTTC. This sequence encodes CASSIQGASYNEQFF. The complete variable domain, with remaining parts taken from reference TRBV5-1 and TRBJ2-1, reads KAGVTQTPRYLIKTRGQQVTLSCSPISGHRSVSWYQQTPGQGLQFLFEYFSETQRNKGNFPGRFSGRQFSNSRSEMNVSTLELGDSALYLCASSIQGASYNEQFFGPGTRLTVL.

This chain connects TRBV12-3 or TRBV12-4 to TRBJ2-3; 7 nucleotides agree with TRBD2. The CDR3 loop spans 15 amino acids. V lost 8 bases and J lost 2; bases outside the gene matches: 10. The CDR3 bases are TGTGCCAGCGGAGCGGGACTAACTATCACAGATACGCAGTATTTT. Protein sequence: CASGAGLTITDTQYF.

V gene TRBV4-1 combines with J gene TRBJ2-3, with D perhaps matching TRBD2 (6 bases). The CDR3 is 14 residues long. Germline V gene lookup returns CDR1 MGHRA and CDR2 YSYEKL. Trimming removed 0 bases from V and 8 bases from J, with 12 bases in between. The CDR3 region has the DNA TGCGCCAGCAGCCAAGATAACGTCGGGGGTACGCAGTATTTT. It specifies CASSQDNVGGTQYF.

In its sample, this clonotype was seen a few times. This rearrangement joins TRBV12-3 or TRBV12-4 to TRBJ1-5; D gene ambiguous. Trimming cost V 1 base and J 3 bases, with 7 bases left between them. This CDR3 has 14 residues. As DNA, the CDR3 is TGTGCCAGCAGTTTAGTACCGTACAATCAGCCCCAGCATTTT. Its translation: CASSLVPYNQPQHF.

A few counts support this clonotype. This may be a read error: a much more frequent sequence differs by one nucleotide. This rearrangement joins TRBV28 to TRBJ2-7; D remains ambiguous. Germline V lookup: CDR1 MDHEN, CDR2 SYDVKM. The CDR3 is 11 residues long. Deletions cut 0 bases from V and 5 bases from J, with 2 bases between. This CDR3 reads CASSLWDEQYF. CDR3 DNA sequence: TGTGCCAGCAGTTTATGGGACGAGCAGTACTTC.

This clonotype occurred many times. J is TRBJ1-5 and V is TRBV10-2; D remains ambiguous. The germline V and J ends were trimmed by 3 bases and 2 bases, with 5 bases remaining between them. This CDR3 has 13 residues. Germline V gene sequence: CDR1 WSHSY, CDR2 SAAADI. CDR3 DNA: TGCGCCAGCAGTGACGGCCGCAATCAGCCCCAGCATTTT. Encoded protein: CASSDGRNQPQHF.

This clonotype turned up a few times. The chain recombines TRBV7-3 with TRBJ2-1, with D perhaps being TRBD1 or TRBD2 (6 bases each). Trimming stripped 2 bases from V and 7 bases from J, with 18 bases between. From germline, CDR1 is SGHTA and CDR2 FQGTGA. The CDR3 is made up of 16 amino acids. CDR3 nucleotides: TGTGCCAGCAGCTTACGTGCCGGGAGCAGGGGTAATGAGCAGTTCTTC. Translated: CASSLRAGSRGNEQFF.

The V and J genes are TRBV6-1 and TRBJ2-7, with 12 positions matching TRBD2. Per the germline V gene, CDR1 is MNHNS and CDR2 is SASEGT. The CDR3 runs to 15 residues. V gave up 7 bases and J gave up 1 base; unmatched junction bases: 5. The CDR3 region is CASKTSGSASYEQYF. The CDR3 nucleotides are TGTGCCAGCAAGACTAGCGGGAGTGCGTCCTACGAGCAGTACTTC.

This clonotype was counted between two and nine times. The V and J genes are TRBV7-8 and TRBJ2-7; D not certain. V was shortened by 1 base and J by 3 bases, with 13 bases between the two germline ends. CDR3 length: 15 amino acids. Germline V CDR1 and CDR2: SGHVS, FQNEAQ. CDR3 in DNA: TGTGCCAGCAGCTTAGAGGGCCAGAAAATCTACGAGCAGTACTTC. It is translated as CASSLEGQKIYEQYF. Full variable domain (rest looked up from reference TRBV7-8 and TRBJ2-7): GAGVSQSPRYKVAKRGQDVALRCDPISGHVSLFWYQQALGQGPEFLTYFQNEAQLDKSGLPSDRFFAERPEGSVSTLKIQRTQQEDSAVYLCASSLEGQKIYEQYFGPGTRLTVT.

This clonotype has a handful of counts. The gene calls are TRBV20-1 and TRBJ1-5, with D uncertain. This CDR3 comprises 15 residues. Germline assignment: CDR1 DFQATT and CDR2 SNEGSKA (reference sequence). With 0 bases removed from V and 7 bases from J, the gap between germline ends came to 16 bases. This CDR3 reads CSARDLRATQQPQHF. The CDR3 nucleotides read TGCAGTGCTAGAGATCTGAGGGCCACCCAACAGCCCCAGCATTTT.

The chain combines TRBV12-3 or TRBV12-4 with TRBJ1-2; D perhaps matches TRBD1 (5 bases). The CDR3 totals 13 residues. The ends were cut back, 6 bases at V and 8 bases at J, with 16 bases in the middle. CDR3 coding DNA: TGTGCCAGCAGCCCTCAGGGAGCTAGGGGCTACACCTTC. This codes for CASSPQGARGYTF.

V and J are TRBV7-9 and TRBJ2-1, with D possibly TRBD2 on 7 matching bases. Deletions cut 1 base from V and 9 bases from J, with 13 bases between. This CDR3 region has 14 residues. CDR1 SEHNR and CDR2 FQNEAQ come from the germline V gene (reference sequence). CDR3 nucleotides: TGTGCCAGCAGCTTAGTCGGGGGGCGCAGTGAGCAGTTCTTC. Translating it yields CASSLVGGRSEQFF.

There are a few counts of this clonotype. The chain is built from TRBV27 and TRBJ2-3; TRBD2 agrees at 8 bases. CDR3 length: 17 amino acids. From germline, CDR1 is MNHEY and CDR2 SMNVEV (reference sequence). With V trimmed by 6 bases and J by 6 bases, 17 bases remained unmatched. CDR3 protein: CASSWVGHSGTRDTQYF. CDR3 coding DNA: TGTGCCAGCAGCTGGGTCGGTCATAGCGGGACCCGCGATACGCAGTATTTT.

In this sample, this clonotype turned up many times. This chain uses TRBV20-1 with TRBJ2-3; TRBD1 or TRBD2 may be the D gene (6 bases each). CDR1 is DFQATT, CDR2 SNEGSKA, per germline (reference sequence). The CDR3 length is 14 residues. The V end was cut by 3 bases, the J end by 3 bases, with 13 bases between. The CDR3 region has the DNA TGCAGTGCTAGCTTCGGGGGCATGACAGATACGCAGTATTTT. This gives the protein CSASFGGMTDTQYF.

The chain joins TRBV10-3 to TRBJ2-7; 8 nucleotides align to TRBD2. Germline trimming cut 2 bases from V and 6 bases from J; bases unmatched to any gene: 3. The CDR3 contains 13 residues. Germline CDR1 is ENHRY and CDR2 is SYGVKD. CDR3 loop: CAISEAGGPEQYF. In DNA, the CDR3 is TGTGCCATCAGTGAGGCGGGGGGACCCGAGCAGTACTTC.

The J gene is TRBJ1-5, the V gene TRBV15; D not resolved. The germline CDR1 and CDR2 sequences are LNHNV and YYDKDF (reference sequence). Trimming took 0 bases from V and 5 from J, leaving 14 bases between them. The CDR3 has 16 residues. In DNA, the CDR3 is TGTGCCACCAGCAGAGACACGCTGGGGTGGGATCAGCCCCAGCATTTT. Amino acid sequence: CATSRDTLGWDQPQHF.

This clonotype was seen a few times. V usage is TRBV24-1 and J usage is TRBJ2-5; 7 bases line up with TRBD1. J gave up 5 bases and V 3 bases, and 14 bases lay outside the gene matches. The CDR3 has 17 residues. Per the germline V gene, CDR1 is KGHDR and CDR2 is SFDVKD. The CDR3: CATSDTRQGWGTETQYF. As DNA, the CDR3 is TGTGCCACCAGTGATACGAGACAGGGTTGGGGTACGGAGACCCAGTACTTC.

This clonotype was seen ten or more times. The chain is built from TRBV5-1 and TRBJ2-5; D is perhaps TRBD1 (5 bases). Trimming removed 3 bases at V and 0 bases at J, with 9 bases between. The CDR3 extends over 14 amino acids. CDR1 and CDR2 from the germline V gene are SGHRS and YFSETQ. CDR3 residues: CASSSPTDQETQYF. In DNA form, the CDR3 reads TGCGCCAGCAGCTCGCCGACAGACCAAGAGACCCAGTACTTC.

Many counts were recorded for this clonotype. The chain has TRBV29-1 and TRBJ2-7; TRBD1 matches 7 bases. Germline lookup yields CDR1 SQVTM and CDR2 ANQGSEA. The trim removed 8 bases at V and 0 bases at J, leaving 4 bases unmatched. The CDR3 totals 12 residues. CDR3 protein: CSTRDSSYEQYF. In DNA form, the CDR3 reads TGCAGCACGAGGGACAGCTCCTACGAGCAGTACTTC.

This clonotype was counted only a few times. The J gene is TRBJ2-5, the V gene TRBV6-5; 13 positions match TRBD2. The CDR3 runs 16 residues. V was pared by 4 bases and J by 4 bases, with 6 bases of the junction left unmatched. Germline V gives CDR1 MNHEY, CDR2 SVGAGI. The CDR3 is CASSSGLAGEGETQYF. The CDR3 DNA sequence: TGTGCCAGCAGTTCCGGACTAGCGGGAGAGGGAGAGACCCAGTACTTC.